The 17 T cell receptor beta chains below were found in one sample sequenced in a study of cytomegalovirus exposure and HLA in healthy donors. PCR employed 60 Vbeta and 13 Jbeta primers. Assay: immunoSEQ multiplex PCR; the TCRdb copy retains only in-frame clones and omits some. The sample consists of about 140,000 clones, around 75% of them appearing once. Sequenced input: PBMCs. The source is a male donor in good health and CMV-seronegative.

The chain couples TRBV4-1 to TRBJ2-2, with 9 positions matching TRBD2. V shed 0 bases and J 6 bases; nucleotides not matched to a gene: 8. Germline V gene sequence: CDR1 MGHRA, CDR2 YSYEKL. The CDR3 spans 17 residues. The CDR3 bases are TGCGCCAGCAGCCAAGATATGAAGCGGGAGGCCCCCGGGGAGCTGTTTTTT. This translates into CASSQDMKREAPGELFF.

This chain uses TRBV19 with TRBJ1-5; 8 bases map to TRBD1. Germline CDR1 reads LNHDA; CDR2 reads SQIVND (reference sequence). The CDR3 is 16 residues long. V shed 3 bases and J 5 bases; nucleotides not matched to a gene: 9. CDR3 nucleotides: TGTGCCAGTAGTATTAGGGCCGGGACAGGCGATCAGCCCCAGCATTTT. Protein: CASSIRAGTGDQPQHF.

The chain is built from TRBV11-2 and TRBJ2-1; 12 bases match TRBD2. The V gene's germline CDR1 is SGHAT and CDR2 FQNNGV. V lost 7 bases, J lost 8 bases, and 6 bases stayed unmatched. This CDR3 contains 14 residues. The CDR3 DNA reads TGTGCCAGCACCAGGACTAGCGGGGAAGATGAGCAGTTCTTC. As protein: CASTRTSGEDEQFF.

V is TRBV6-1 and J is TRBJ1-3; possible D gene TRBD1, 5 bases. With 1 base removed from V and 1 base from J, the gap between germline ends came to 11 bases. The CDR3 is made up of 16 amino acids. Germline V gene lookup returns CDR1 MNHNS and CDR2 SASEGT. This CDR3 is CASSEGSGESGNTIYF. In nucleotides, the CDR3 is TGTGCCAGCAGTGAAGGGTCGGGGGAGTCTGGAAACACCATATATTTT.

The chain combines TRBV27 with TRBJ1-6, with a tentative D call TRBD1 (6 bases). The CDR3 is 14 residues long. The germline V and J ends were trimmed by 5 bases and 6 bases, with 11 bases remaining between them. Looked up from germline, CDR1 is MNHEY and CDR2 is SMNVEV (reference sequence). CDR3 sequence: CASSPGQSNSPLHF. CDR3 bases: TGTGCCAGCAGTCCAGGACAGAGTAATTCACCCCTCCACTTT.

V usage is TRBV6-5 and J usage is TRBJ2-3; 10 nucleotides agree with TRBD2. With V trimmed by 0 bases and J by 5 bases, 2 bases remained unmatched. CDR1 and CDR2 (germline): MNHEY, SVGAGI. The CDR3 covers 15 residues. The CDR3, as DNA: TGTGCCAGCAGTTACTCCAGCGGGAGGGGAGATACGCAGTATTTT. Protein sequence: CASSYSSGRGDTQYF.

The rearrangement links TRBV7-9 to TRBJ2-3, with D maybe TRBD1 (6 bases). This CDR3 is built from 17 residues. V was shortened by 6 bases and J by 3 bases, with 22 bases between the two germline ends. Germline CDR1 and CDR2: SEHNR and FQNEAQ (reference sequence). CDR3 bases: TGTGCCAGCAGGGGTCGGACAGACAAATGGTTAACAGATACGCAGTATTTT. Its translation is CASRGRTDKWLTDTQYF.

Notes on this clone: The same CDR3 also results from other DNA sequences found in this sample. The CDR3 loop reads CASSPRQGNQPQHF. The CDR3 DNA is TGTGCCAGCAGTCCGCGACAGGGAAATCAGCCCCAGCATTTT. V gene TRBV6-5 combines with J gene TRBJ1-5; 7 bases agree with TRBD1. The germline V gene has CDR1 MNHEY and CDR2 SVGAGI. The junction had 5 bases not matched to a gene; V was cut back by 5 bases and J by 4 bases. This CDR3 has 14 amino acids.

The gene calls are TRBV27 and TRBJ2-7; D is perhaps TRBD1 (6 bases). The germline V and J ends were trimmed by 2 bases and 4 bases, with 18 bases remaining between them. Germline CDR1 MNHEY, CDR2 SMNVEV (reference sequence). The CDR3 loop spans 16 amino acids. CDR3 DNA sequence: TGTGCCAGCAGTTTAGTCGGTCGGGACAACAGGTACGAGCAGTACTTC. It translates to CASSLVGRDNRYEQYF.

V usage is TRBV5-4 and J usage is TRBJ2-7; 10 nucleotides agree with TRBD1. The CDR3 has 16 amino acids. CDR1 and CDR2 from the germline V gene are SGHNT and YYREEE (reference sequence). Trimming cost V 4 bases and J 5 bases; bases outside gene matches: 12. The CDR3 DNA sequence: TGTGCCAGCAGCGACTCTAAAAGACAGGGGGCGGACGAGCAGTACTTC. Protein product: CASSDSKRQGADEQYF.

This chain uses TRBV7-7 with TRBJ2-2, with D tentatively TRBD2 (6 bases). The length of the CDR3 is 16 residues. Germline V gene sequence: CDR1 SSHAT, CDR2 FNYEAQ (reference sequence). Trimming cost V 5 bases and J 4 bases, with 17 bases left between them. The CDR3 bases are TGTGCCAGCAGCCCACGGCTCCAGGGAGGCACCGGGGAGCTGTTTTTT. Translating it yields CASSPRLQGGTGELFF.

The CDR3 region has the DNA TGTGCCAGCAGTTTATTAGGAAATCAGGGCGAGCAGTACTTC. Translating it yields CASSLLGNQGEQYF. The J gene is TRBJ2-7, the V gene TRBV27; D is possibly TRBD1 (5 bases). The germline gives CDR1 MNHEY, CDR2 SMNVEV (reference sequence). The V end was cut by 1 base, the J end by 6 bases, with 13 bases between. The CDR3 spans 14 residues.

This chain connects TRBV9 to TRBJ1-3; no definite D call. CDR1 and CDR2 from the germline V gene are SGDLS and YYNGEE. CDR3 length: 15 residues. The germline V and J ends were trimmed by 0 bases and 2 bases, with 9 bases remaining between them. The CDR3 sequence is CASSVGGGPGNTIYF. Here the CDR3 DNA reads TGTGCCAGCAGCGTAGGAGGAGGGCCTGGAAACACCATATATTTT.

This clone has just one count. The gene calls are TRBV18 and TRBJ2-5; D not certain. Germline V CDR1 and CDR2: KGHSH, LQKENI. V lost 4 bases and J 1 base, leaving 7 bases between the germline ends. The CDR3 has 13 residues. CDR3 nucleotide sequence: TGTGCCAGCTCACAGTGGGCCCAAGAGACCCAGTACTTC. It is translated as CASSQWAQETQYF.

The CDR3 here is CAYRQGGTTEAFF. In nucleotides, the CDR3 is TGTGCCTATCGACAGGGGGGGACCACTGAAGCTTTCTTT. The V and J genes are TRBV30 and TRBJ1-1; 9 positions agree with TRBD1. The length of the CDR3 is 13 residues. CDR1 and CDR2 from the germline V gene are GTSNPN and SVGIG (reference sequence). The junction had 7 bases not matched to a gene; V was cut back by 7 bases and J by 4 bases.

This clone was found a few times. The rearrangement joins TRBV27 to TRBJ2-7; perhaps TRBD1 as D (6 bases). Germline CDR1 MNHEY, CDR2 SMNVEV (reference sequence). V gave up 5 bases and J gave up 5 bases, with 16 bases separating them. The CDR3 runs 14 residues. The CDR3 DNA reads as TGTGCCAGCAGTCACCGGGACACCAGAAACGAGCAGTACTTC. The encoded protein is CASSHRDTRNEQYF.

This sequence joins TRBV2 and TRBJ2-2, with 7 bases matching TRBD1. The CDR3 has 15 residues. From germline, CDR1 is SNHLY and CDR2 FYNNEI. The trim removed 6 bases at V and 4 bases at J, leaving 8 bases unmatched. The CDR3 bases are TGTGCCAGCAGGTACAGGGGCGGCAGCACCGGGGAGCTGTTTTTT. This sequence encodes CASRYRGGSTGELFF.